This is a list of T cell receptor beta chains from one sample in a study of cytomegalovirus exposure and HLA in healthy donors. TCRdb keeps only in-frame clones here, not all; method: immunoSEQ multiplex PCR. The data hold some 150,000 clones, with roughly a tenth observed a single time. Sequencing was done on a sample of PBMCs. The receptors derive from a male donor in good health and CMV-seronegative. Each CDR3 is given with its conserved first and last residue. D genes are given only for firm matches. Some rows have no size entry. The others give once, few or many, or a class for an expanded clone.

j_gene | abundance | d_gene | len | v_gene | CDR3nt | CDR3aa
TRBJ1-1 | few | NA | 12 | TRBV5-5 | TGTGCCAGCATACTTTTTGAGGGAACAGCTTTCTTT | CASILFEGTAFF
TRBJ2-3 | NA | TRBD2 | 17 | TRBV10-3 | TGTGCCATCGGGTCTGGGACTAGCGGGGGGGCAGGAGATACGCAGTATTTT | CAIGSGTSGGAGDTQYF
TRBJ2-2 | few | NA | 14 | TRBV29-1 | TGCAGCGTCGACGCAGGGTTTAAAACCGGGGAGCTGTTTTTT | CSVDAGFKTGELFF
TRBJ1-2 | NA | NA | 14 | TRBV4-3 | TGCGCCAGCAGCCAAGATCTTACCGCGTATGGCTACACCTTC | CASSQDLTAYGYTF
TRBJ1-2 | NA | NA | 14 | TRBV27 | TGTGCCAGCAGTTGGGGAGGGGGGAACTATGGCTACACCTTC | CASSWGGGNYGYTF
TRBJ2-3 | few | TRBD2 | 11 | TRBV19 | TGTGCCAGCAAAGCGGGAGGACCAGAGTATTTT | CASKAGGPEYF
TRBJ1-2 | NA | TRBD1 | 17 | TRBV25-1 | TGTGCCAGCAGTGAGTCTTGGACAGGGGGCAGTTATCGTGGCTACACCTTC | CASSESWTGGSYRGYTF
TRBJ2-5 | NA | TRBD2 | 15 | TRBV7-3 | TGTGCCAGCAGCTTAGGAGGCGGGAGTTGGGAGACCCAGTACTTC | CASSLGGGSWETQYF
TRBJ1-1 | NA | NA | 13 | TRBV5-6 | TGTGCCAGCGGTCTTGCAGGGGACACTGAAGCTTTCTTT | CASGLAGDTEAFF
TRBJ2-3 | medium-sized | NA | 15 | TRBV7-2 | TGTGCCAGCAGCCCATGGGGAGGAATCACAGATACGCAGTATTTT | CASSPWGGITDTQYF
TRBJ1-2 | NA | NA | 16 | TRBV5-4 | TGTGCCAGCAGCTTGGGGCCAGGGGAGATTGTCTATGGCTACACCTTC | CASSLGPGEIVYGYTF
TRBJ2-4 | NA | TRBD1 | 16 | TRBV28 | TGTGCCAGCAGTTTACATCGACAGGGGGCCAAAAACATTCAGTACTTC | CASSLHRQGAKNIQYF
TRBJ2-7 | NA | TRBD2 | 17 | TRBV28 | TGTGCCAGCAGGCGTACTAGCGGGGGGGTTAGCTCCTACGAGCAGTACTTC | CASRRTSGGVSSYEQYF
TRBJ1-4 | NA | TRBD1 | 15 | TRBV18 | TGTGCCAGCTCACCATCGGGACAGGGAGATGAAAAACTGTTTTTT | CASSPSGQGDEKLFF
TRBJ2-5 | NA | NA | 14 | TRBV4-2 | TGTGCCAGCAGCCAAGATAGAAACCAAGAGACCCAGTACTTC | CASSQDRNQETQYF
TRBJ1-4 | few | NA | 16 | TRBV7-9 | TGTGCCAGCAGCGGCCTTGGGGGGTCTACTAATGAAAAACTGTTTTTT | CASSGLGGSTNEKLFF
TRBJ2-3 | few | NA | 12 | TRBV28 | TGTGCCAGCAGCCCCCCGGGATATACGCAGTATTTT | CASSPPGYTQYF
TRBJ1-2 | few | TRBD1 | 14 | TRBV14 | TGTGCCAGCAGCCTGACCAGGGGGCTCTATGGCTACACCTTC | CASSLTRGLYGYTF
TRBJ1-1 | NA | NA | 14 | TRBV7-9 | TGTGCCAGCACCGAGGACACGATAAACACTGAAGCTTTCTTT | CASTEDTINTEAFF
TRBJ1-5 | NA | TRBD1 | 14 | TRBV10-2 | TGCGCCAGCAGTGAGTTGGGACAGTATCAGCCCCAGCATTTT | CASSELGQYQPQHF
TRBJ1-2 | NA | NA | 15 | TRBV4-3 | TGCGCCAGCAGCCAAGATACGTTGCGGGGAGCTGGCTACACCTTC | CASSQDTLRGAGYTF
TRBJ2-2 | NA | NA | 13 | TRBV19 | TGTGCCAGTAGCTCCTCAGGGTTCGGGGAGCTGTTTTTT | CASSSSGFGELFF
TRBJ1-3 | NA | NA | 12 | TRBV2 | TGTGCCAGCAGCCTAATAGGAAACACCATATATTTT | CASSLIGNTIYF
TRBJ2-7 | NA | TRBD2 | 13 | TRBV5-6 | TGTGCCACCTGGACTAGCGGGTCCCTCGAGCAGTACTTC | CATWTSGSLEQYF
TRBJ2-2 | few | TRBD2 | 16 | TRBV4-1 | TGCGCCAGCAGCCATCGGGGGGTCGGAGACACCGGGGAGCTGTTTTTT | CASSHRGVGDTGELFF
TRBJ1-1 | NA | TRBD1 | 15 | TRBV19 | TGTGCCAGTGGGACAGGGCGTTCTTATCCCACTGAAGCTTTCTTT | CASGTGRSYPTEAFF
TRBJ2-1 | NA | TRBD2 | 17 | TRBV27 | TGTGCCAGCAGTTCCCCACGATCTAGCGGACCTGGGGGGGAGCAGTTCTTC | CASSSPRSSGPGGEQFF
TRBJ2-1 | few | TRBD2 | 15 | TRBV7-6 | TGTGCCAGCAGCTCTTGGACTAGCGAGTACAATGAGCAGTTCTTC | CASSSWTSEYNEQFF
TRBJ1-4 | NA | TRBD1 | 14 | TRBV28 | TGTGCCAGCAGTTTAGGAGGGGGCGCTGAAAAACTGTTTTTT | CASSLGGGAEKLFF
TRBJ1-6 | few | NA | 14 | TRBV5-4 | TGTGCCAGCTCACAGGCGGAAACTAATTCACCCCTCCACTTT | CASSQAETNSPLHF
TRBJ2-1 | NA | TRBD1 | 18 | TRBV27 | TGTGCCAGCAGTCAACTTATCAGGACAGGGATCTCCTACAATGAGCAGTTCTTC | CASSQLIRTGISYNEQFF
TRBJ2-7 | few | TRBD1 | 15 | TRBV19 | TGTGCCAGTAGTATTCAGGGACAGGGGTCCTACGAGCAGTACTTC | CASSIQGQGSYEQYF
TRBJ1-1 | NA | NA | 17 | TRBV9 | TGTGCCAGCACGTACATGGACCGTGGGGGGGAGGGCACTGAAGCTTTCTTT | CASTYMDRGGEGTEAFF
TRBJ2-7 | few | TRBD1 | 15 | TRBV30 | TGTGCCTGGAGTCACGGACAGGGGGCGCCCGACGAGCAGTACTTC | CAWSHGQGAPDEQYF
TRBJ2-7 | NA | NA | 13 | TRBV19 | TGTGCCAGTAGTATAGCCCAGGGGAACGAGCAGTACTTC | CASSIAQGNEQYF
TRBJ2-1 | NA | NA | 13 | TRBV15 | TGTGCCACCAGCACCGGGGGGCTCAATGAGCAGTTCTTC | CATSTGGLNEQFF
TRBJ1-4 | NA | NA | 14 | TRBV6-5 | TGTGCCAGCAGTTACGACTCAACTAATGAAAAACTGTTTTTT | CASSYDSTNEKLFF
TRBJ2-5 | few | NA | 10 | TRBV6-1 | TGTGCCAGCTCGGGGGAGACCCAGTACTTC | CASSGETQYF
TRBJ2-7 | NA | TRBD2 | 14 | TRBV14 | TGTGCCAGCAGCCGGTACGGGGGGGCGGGTGAGCAGTACTTC | CASSRYGGAGEQYF
TRBJ1-1 | NA | TRBD1 | 15 | TRBV5-1 | TGCGCCAGCAGCCTGACAGGGGGGTCAGGAACTGAAGCTTTCTTT | CASSLTGGSGTEAFF
TRBJ2-1 | NA | TRBD2 | 14 | TRBV10-3 | TGTGCCATCAGAGCGGGAGGGTCCTACAATGAGCAGTTCTTC | CAIRAGGSYNEQFF
TRBJ2-3 | few | TRBD2 | 17 | TRBV10-3 | TGTGCCATCGGGGAGCGACTAGCGGGGGTGATCACAGATACGCAGTATTTT | CAIGERLAGVITDTQYF
TRBJ1-2 | few | NA | 14 | TRBV28 | TGTGCCAGCAGTTTAATTCAGGGTCCTCCGCGCTACACCTTC | CASSLIQGPPRYTF
TRBJ1-5 | NA | NA | 14 | TRBV4-2 | TGTGCCAGCAGCAAAACTGGGGGGGACGGGCCCCAGCATTTT | CASSKTGGDGPQHF
TRBJ2-2 | NA | NA | 14 | TRBV4-1 | TGCGCCAGCAGCCACCCTCAGGGAGGCGGGGAGCTGTTTTTT | CASSHPQGGGELFF
TRBJ2-1 | NA | TRBD1 | 13 | TRBV7-2 | TGTGCTACGGGGACAGGGATTGTCAATGAGCAGTTCTTC | CATGTGIVNEQFF
TRBJ1-2 | few | NA | 14 | TRBV28 | TGTGCCAGCAGCCCTCTGAGCGGGAGCTATGGCTACACCTTC | CASSPLSGSYGYTF
TRBJ2-2 | NA | NA | 14 | TRBV6-4 | TGTGCCAGCAGTGAGGTAGCGAGCACCGGGGAGCTGTTTTTT | CASSEVASTGELFF